The 13 T cell receptor beta chains given below trace back to one sample, sequenced in a study of cytomegalovirus exposure and HLA in healthy donors. This table comes from immunoSEQ multiplex PCR, and its TCRdb copy is limited to in-frame clones, with some not included. This sample has 250,000 or so clones; about 90% occur once, and the top ten carry 0.37%. Sequenced material: PBMCs. The receptors come from a woman in her late teens or twenties in good health and CMV-seronegative.

The CDR3 nucleotides read TGTGCCAGCAGCTTAGAGGGCGGGGGCTTCTCCTACAATGAGCAGTTCTTC. Its translation is CASSLEGGGFSYNEQFF. V is TRBV7-3 and J is TRBJ2-1, with a weak D call TRBD2 (7 bases). Germline CDR1 reads SGHTA; CDR2 reads FQGTGA. This CDR3 has 17 amino acids. Trimming cost V 2 bases and J 0 bases, with 14 bases left between them. The full variable domain, with the rest looked up from reference TRBV7-3 and TRBJ2-1, is GAGVSQTPSNKVTEKGKYVELRCDPISGHTALYWYRQSLGQGPEFLIYFQGTGAADDSGLPNDRFFAVRPEGSVSTLKIQRTERGDSAVYLCASSLEGGGFSYNEQFFGPGTRLTVL.

The CDR3 DNA is TGCAGCGCGGGACAGGGGACCGGGGAGCTGTTTTTT. Its protein product is CSAGQGTGELFF. This chain joins TRBV29-1 and TRBJ2-2; 10 positions match TRBD1. V lost 7 bases and J lost 5; bases outside the gene matches: 1. Germline V gene lookup returns CDR1 SQVTM and CDR2 ANQGSEA. CDR3 length: 12 residues.

The chain uses TRBV4-3 and TRBJ2-7, with D maybe TRBD2 (5 bases). Germline lookup yields CDR1 LGHNA and CDR2 YSLEER. The ends were cut back, 0 bases at V and 0 bases at J, with 9 bases in the middle. This CDR3 region has 15 residues. DNA for the CDR3: TGCGCCAGCAGCCAAGATAGCGAAAGCTCCTACGAGCAGTACTTC. This sequence encodes CASSQDSESSYEQYF.

This clone has a single count. The chain couples TRBV7-2 to TRBJ2-7, with 8 positions matching TRBD1. CDR1 and CDR2 from the germline V gene are SGHTA and FQGNSA. The CDR3 spans 13 residues. V dropped 9 bases and J dropped 0; count of bases not matched to a gene: 4. The CDR3 sequence is CASGTGSSYEQYF. The CDR3 region has the DNA TGTGCCAGTGGGACAGGTAGCTCCTACGAGCAGTACTTC.

The V gene is TRBV11-2, the J gene TRBJ1-2; 7 bases align to TRBD1. V shed 5 bases, J shed 5 bases, and the junction held 11 bases outside the gene matches. Germline CDR1 reads SGHAT; CDR2 reads FQNNGV. The CDR3 loop spans 15 amino acids. CDR3 DNA: TGTGCCAGCAGCGACCCGGGACAGAGAGGATATGGCTACACCTTC. Translated, it gives CASSDPGQRGYGYTF.

This chain connects TRBV6-1 to TRBJ1-1, with TRBD1 as a possible D gene (6 bases). The CDR3 has 11 amino acids. Germline V CDR1 and CDR2: MNHNS, SASEGT. With 5 bases removed from V and 10 bases from J, the gap between germline ends came to 11 bases. The CDR3 DNA sequence: TGTGCCAGCAGTCGGACAGTTGTAGCTTTCTTT. It is translated as CASSRTVVAFF.

The chain is built from TRBV13 and TRBJ1-2; tentative D call: TRBD1 (6 bases). The germline V and J ends were trimmed by 4 bases and 0 bases, with 12 bases remaining between them. CDR3 length: 15 amino acids. CDR1 is PRHDT and CDR2 is FYEKMQ in the germline V gene (reference sequence). CDR3 sequence (DNA): TGTGCCAGCAGCTGGGGGACAAACGCTAACTATGGCTACACCTTC. Amino acids: CASSWGTNANYGYTF.

The chain recombines TRBV18 with TRBJ2-3; D call uncertain. This CDR3 is 16 amino acids long. The germline CDR1 and CDR2 sequences are KGHSH and LQKENI. V dropped 0 bases and J dropped 2 bases, with 12 bases sitting between them. DNA for the CDR3: TGTGCCAGCTCACCACCTCCTAGATCGTCCACAGATACGCAGTATTTT. It is translated as CASSPPPRSSTDTQYF. Filled out from reference TRBV18 and TRBJ2-3, the complete variable domain reads NAGVMQNPRHLVRRRGQEARLRCSPMKGHSHVYWYRQLPEEGLKFMVYLQKENIIDESGMPKERFSAEFPKEGPSILRIQQVVRGDSAAYFCASSPPPRSSTDTQYFGPGTRLTVL.

The V gene is TRBV7-6, the J gene TRBJ1-6; a weak D match, TRBD1 (6 bases). V lost 5 bases to trimming and J lost 10 bases, with 12 bases between them. This CDR3 region has 13 residues. Germline assignment: CDR1 SGHVS and CDR2 FNYEAQ. The CDR3 DNA reads TGTGCCAGCAGCCCCAGTGGGGGCTCACCCCTCCACTTT. It specifies CASSPSGGSPLHF.

The rearrangement joins TRBV28 to TRBJ2-7, with 8 bases fitting TRBD1. This CDR3 is built from 17 residues. V shed 8 bases and J 2 bases; nucleotides not matched to a gene: 17. Germline V gene data show CDR1 as MDHEN and CDR2 as SYDVKM. This CDR3 reads CASFPGMDRAAPYEQYF. CDR3 bases: TGTGCCAGCTTTCCCGGGATGGACAGGGCAGCCCCCTACGAGCAGTACTTC.

V is TRBV28 and J is TRBJ1-1; a possible D gene is TRBD1 (5 bases). The V end lost 8 bases, the J end lost 6 bases, and 10 bases lay between the germline ends. The CDR3 is 11 amino acids. Germline-derived CDR1 and CDR2 are MDHEN and SYDVKM. DNA of the CDR3: TGTGCCAGCGATGAAGGGGCTGAAGCTTTCTTT. It codes for CASDEGAEAFF.

The rearrangement joins TRBV2 to TRBJ2-6; 7 bases line up with TRBD1. This CDR3 comprises 21 residues. CDR1 SNHLY and CDR2 FYNNEI come from the germline V gene. Trimming at V came to 4 bases and at J to 0 bases, leaving 18 bases not matched to a gene. Here the CDR3 DNA reads TGTGCCAGCAGTGGGCGGACCGGGACAGTACTTATCCCCTCTGGGGCCAACGTCCTGACTTTC. Its translation: CASSGRTGTVLIPSGANVLTF.

This chain joins TRBV6-5 and TRBJ1-4; D gene unclear. There are 14 residues in the CDR3. Germline V gives CDR1 MNHEY, CDR2 SVGAGI. V lost 7 bases, J lost 10 bases, and 19 bases lay in between. CDR3 bases: TGTGCCAGCACCCTCGAGGCCGGGGTTGGAAAACTGTTTTTT. Residues: CASTLEAGVGKLFF.